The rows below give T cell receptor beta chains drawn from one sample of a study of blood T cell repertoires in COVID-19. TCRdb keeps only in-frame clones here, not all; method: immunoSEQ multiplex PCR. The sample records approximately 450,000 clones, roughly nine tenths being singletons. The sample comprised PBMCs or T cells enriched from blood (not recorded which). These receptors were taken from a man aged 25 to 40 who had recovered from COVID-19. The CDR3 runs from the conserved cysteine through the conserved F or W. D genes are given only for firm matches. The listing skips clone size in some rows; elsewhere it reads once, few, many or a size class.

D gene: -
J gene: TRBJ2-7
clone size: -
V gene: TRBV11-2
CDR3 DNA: TGTGCCAGCTTGGGGGGAGGCTACGAGCAGTACTTC
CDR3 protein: CASLGGGYEQYF

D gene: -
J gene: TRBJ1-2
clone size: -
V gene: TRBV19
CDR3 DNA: TGTGCCAGTAGTATTACAGGGTATGGCTACACCTTC
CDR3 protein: CASSITGYGYTF

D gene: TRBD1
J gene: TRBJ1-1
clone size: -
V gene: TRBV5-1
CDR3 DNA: TGCGCCAGCAGCTTAGGACAGGGTACGAACACTGAAGCTTTCTTT
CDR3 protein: CASSLGQGTNTEAFF

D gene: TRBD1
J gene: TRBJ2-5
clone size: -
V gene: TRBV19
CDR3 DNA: TGTGCCAGTACTACCAATGCAGGGGGCGCGGAGACCCAGTACTTC
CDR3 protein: CASTTNAGGAETQYF

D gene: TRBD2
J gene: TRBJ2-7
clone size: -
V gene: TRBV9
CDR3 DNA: TGTGCCAGCAGCTCCTCGGGGGGTGGGACCTCCTACGAGCAGTACTTC
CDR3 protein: CASSSSGGGTSYEQYF

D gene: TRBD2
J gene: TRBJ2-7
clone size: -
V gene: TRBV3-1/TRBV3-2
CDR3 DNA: TGTGCCAGCAGCCATCCCAGCGGGAGGGCCATATACGAGCAGTACTTC
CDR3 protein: CASSHPSGRAIYEQYF

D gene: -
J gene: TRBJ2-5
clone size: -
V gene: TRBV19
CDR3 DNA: TGTGCCAGTAGTGAGTCGGGGTCAGAGACCCAGTACTTC
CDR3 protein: CASSESGSETQYF

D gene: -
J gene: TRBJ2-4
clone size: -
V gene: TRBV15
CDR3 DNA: TGTGCCACCAGCAGAGCACAAACGATAGCCAAAAACATTCAGTACTTC
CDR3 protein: CATSRAQTIAKNIQYF

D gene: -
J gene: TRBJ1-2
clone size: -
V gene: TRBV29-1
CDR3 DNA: TGCAGCGTTGAGGTCAGAAACTATGGCTACACCTTC
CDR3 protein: CSVEVRNYGYTF

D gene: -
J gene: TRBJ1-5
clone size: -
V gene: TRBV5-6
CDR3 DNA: TGTGCCAGCAGCTTCGGGGCAGGGGGCAATCAGCCCCAGCATTTT
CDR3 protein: CASSFGAGGNQPQHF

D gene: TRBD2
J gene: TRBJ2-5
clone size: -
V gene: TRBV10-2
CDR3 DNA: TGCGCCAGCAGTGACCCGAAGACTAGCGGGGTTGAGACCCAGTACTTC
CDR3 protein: CASSDPKTSGVETQYF

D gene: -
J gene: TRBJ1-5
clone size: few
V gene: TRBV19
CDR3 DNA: TGTGCCAGCCTGGGGCCTCGGCGCAATCAGCCCCAGCATTTT
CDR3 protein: CASLGPRRNQPQHF

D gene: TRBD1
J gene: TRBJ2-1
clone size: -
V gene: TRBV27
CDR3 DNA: TGTGCCAGCCGTTCCGGGACAGGACCCTACAATGAGCAGTTCTTC
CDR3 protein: CASRSGTGPYNEQFF

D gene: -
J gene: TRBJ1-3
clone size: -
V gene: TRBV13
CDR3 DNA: TGTGCCAGCAGCCTACGCTATACTGGAAACACCATATATTTT
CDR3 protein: CASSLRYTGNTIYF

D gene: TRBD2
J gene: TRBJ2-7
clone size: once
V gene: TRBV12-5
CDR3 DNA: TGTGCTAGTGGTTTGGTACGGGGGGAGGGCCTTTGGGAGCAGTACTTC
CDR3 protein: CASGLVRGEGLWEQYF

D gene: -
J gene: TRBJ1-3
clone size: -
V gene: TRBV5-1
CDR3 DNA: TGCGCCAGCAGCGCGGGGGATGTCTCTGGAAACACCATATATTTT
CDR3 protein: CASSAGDVSGNTIYF

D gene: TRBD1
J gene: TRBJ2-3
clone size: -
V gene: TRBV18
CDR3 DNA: TGTGCCAGCTCACCAACCGGGACAGGGATATTTCCAGATACGCAGTATTTT
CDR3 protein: CASSPTGTGIFPDTQYF

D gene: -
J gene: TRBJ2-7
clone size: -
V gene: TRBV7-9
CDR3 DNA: TGTGCCAGCAGCTTAAACATCTACGAGCAGTACTTC
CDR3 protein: CASSLNIYEQYF

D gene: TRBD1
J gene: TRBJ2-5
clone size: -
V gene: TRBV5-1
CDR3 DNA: TGCGCCAGCAGCTTGGGGGACAGGCTCCAAGAGACCCAGTACTTC
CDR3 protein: CASSLGDRLQETQYF

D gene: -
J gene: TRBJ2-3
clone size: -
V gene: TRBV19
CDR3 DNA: TGTGCCAGTAGTATCCCTTTTCAAGCGGGCACAGATACGCAGTATTTT
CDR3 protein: CASSIPFQAGTDTQYF

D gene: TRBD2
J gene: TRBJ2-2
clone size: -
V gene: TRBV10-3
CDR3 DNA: TGTGCCATCAGTGACGGACTAGCGGGGAACACCGGGGAGCTGTTTTTT
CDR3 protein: CAISDGLAGNTGELFF

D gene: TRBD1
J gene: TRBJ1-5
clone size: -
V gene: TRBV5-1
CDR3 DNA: TGCGCCAGCAGTTCTACTACAGGGGGCAATCAGCCCCAGCATTTT
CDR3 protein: CASSSTTGGNQPQHF

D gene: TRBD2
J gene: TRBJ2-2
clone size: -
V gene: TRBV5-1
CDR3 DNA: TGCGCCAGCAGTGAGGGACTAGCGGGAGAAGTTTGGACCGGGGAGCTGTTTTTT
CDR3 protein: CASSEGLAGEVWTGELFF

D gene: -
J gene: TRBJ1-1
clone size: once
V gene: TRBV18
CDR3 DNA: TGTGCCAGCTCACCACGGAGTCAGAGGGATAACACTGAAGCTTTCTTT
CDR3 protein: CASSPRSQRDNTEAFF

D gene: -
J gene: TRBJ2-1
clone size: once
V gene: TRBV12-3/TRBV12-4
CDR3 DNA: TGTGCCAGCAGTCTCCGACAGGACAATGAGCAGTTCTTC
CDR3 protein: CASSLRQDNEQFF

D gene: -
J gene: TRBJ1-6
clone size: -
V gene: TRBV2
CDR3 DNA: TGTGCCAGCAGTGAACGGGGGGATAATTCACCCCTCCACTTT
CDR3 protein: CASSERGDNSPLHF

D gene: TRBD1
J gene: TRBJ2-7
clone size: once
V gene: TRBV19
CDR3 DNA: TGTGCCAGTAGTATCCGGGGACAGGGGAGCTACGAGCAGTACTTC
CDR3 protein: CASSIRGQGSYEQYF

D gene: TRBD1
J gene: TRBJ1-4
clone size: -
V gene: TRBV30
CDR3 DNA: TGTGCCTGGAGCGGGACAGGGAATGAAAAACTGTTTTTT
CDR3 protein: CAWSGTGNEKLFF

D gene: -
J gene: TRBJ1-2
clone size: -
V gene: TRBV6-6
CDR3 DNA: TGTGCCAGCAGCTCACAGGATTTATATGGCTACACCTTC
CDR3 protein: CASSSQDLYGYTF

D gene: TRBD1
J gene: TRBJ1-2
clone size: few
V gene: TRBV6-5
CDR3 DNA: TGTGCCAGCACTATTGCCGGGACAGGGAACTATGGCTACACCTTC
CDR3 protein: CASTIAGTGNYGYTF

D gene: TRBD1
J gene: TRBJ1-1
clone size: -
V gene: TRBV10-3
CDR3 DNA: TGTGCCATCAGTGAGGGACAGGCCGCATTTTTT
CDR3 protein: CAISEGQAAFF